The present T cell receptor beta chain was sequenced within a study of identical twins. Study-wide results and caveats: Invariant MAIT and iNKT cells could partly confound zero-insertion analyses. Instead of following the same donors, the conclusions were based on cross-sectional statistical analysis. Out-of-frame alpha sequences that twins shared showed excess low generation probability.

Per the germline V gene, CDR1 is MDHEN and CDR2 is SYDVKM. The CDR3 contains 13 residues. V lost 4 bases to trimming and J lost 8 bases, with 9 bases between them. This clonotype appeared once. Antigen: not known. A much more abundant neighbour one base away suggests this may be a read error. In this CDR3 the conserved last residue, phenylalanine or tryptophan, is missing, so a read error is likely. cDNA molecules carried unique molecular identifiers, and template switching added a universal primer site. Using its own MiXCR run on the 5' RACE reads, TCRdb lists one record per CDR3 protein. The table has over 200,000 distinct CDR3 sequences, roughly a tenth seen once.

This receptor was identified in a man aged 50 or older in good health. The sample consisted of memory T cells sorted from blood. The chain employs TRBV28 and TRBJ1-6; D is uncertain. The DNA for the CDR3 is TGTGCCAGCAGTTCCCCCCGGGATTCACCCCTCCACATT. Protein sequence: CASSSPRDSPLHI.